Each of the 17 T cell receptor beta chains below was sequenced from the same sample in a study of neurological immune-mediated disorders (dated by TCRdb to between 2018 and 2021). The method was 5' RACE. Reads for this sample came from an Illumina HiSeq 2500. Starting from the raw public reads, TCRdb applied fastp trimming at Q25, assembled clones with MiXCR and retained in-frame beta chains. Here each entry gathers all rows of one CDR3 protein and keeps the most common genes and DNA. This sample gives fewer than 60,000 distinct CDR3 sequences in total; 3.8% of them show up just once. The top ten constitute around 6.5% of the sample. The material sequenced was PBMCs. These receptors came from a man in his 60s with multiple sclerosis.

This clonotype was detected many times. The rearrangement joins TRBV20-1 to TRBJ1-2; D not certain. Trimming shortened V by 1 base and J by 0 bases, and 6 bases separated the two germline ends. The CDR3 is made up of 13 amino acids. The germline V gene encodes CDR1 DFQATT and CDR2 SNEGSKA (reference sequence). CDR3 sequence reads: CSARVITNYGYTF. CDR3 nucleotides: TGCAGTGCTAGAGTGATAACTAACTATGGCTACACCTTC.

This clonotype has a count of ten or more. The chain recombines TRBV27 with TRBJ1-5; 8 bases are a match to TRBD1. V gave up 5 bases and J gave up 7 bases; unmatched junction bases: 4. Germline assignment: CDR1 MNHEY and CDR2 SMNVEV (reference sequence). The CDR3 is made up of 13 amino acids. The CDR3: CASSRTGQQPQHF. In DNA, the CDR3 is TGTGCCAGCAGTAGGACAGGGCAACAGCCCCAGCATTTT.

At least ten counts were recorded for this clonotype. The CDR3: CSARGPGGANVLTF. The CDR3 nucleotides are TGCAGTGCTAGAGGACCGGGGGGGGCCAACGTCCTGACTTTC. V gene TRBV20-1 combines with J gene TRBJ2-6; a possible D gene is TRBD2 (5 bases). In germline, CDR1 is DFQATT, CDR2 SNEGSKA (reference sequence). The CDR3 has 14 residues. The V gene lost 1 base and the J gene lost 4 bases, with 8 bases spanning the gap.

This clonotype was counted ten times or more. This chain joins TRBV5-1 and TRBJ2-7, with D possibly TRBD2 on 7 matching bases. CDR3 size: 13 residues. Germline V gene lookup returns CDR1 SGHRS and CDR2 YFSETQ. Trimming left V 0 bases short and J 6 bases short, with 10 bases between. The CDR3 nucleotides are TGCGCCAGCAGCTTGGGTGCGGGGGCCGAGCAGTACTTC. Its translation: CASSLGAGAEQYF. Together with reference TRBV5-1 and TRBJ2-7, the CDR3 gives the full variable domain: KAGVTQTPRYLIKTRGQQVTLSCSPISGHRSVSWYQQTPGQGLQFLFEYFSETQRNKGNFPGRFSGRQFSNSRSEMNVSTLELGDSALYLCASSLGAGAEQYFGPGTRLTVT.

This clonotype was recorded at least ten times. The rearrangement links TRBV20-1 to TRBJ2-7, with D possibly matching TRBD2 (5 bases). The CDR3 is made up of 15 amino acids. Germline CDR1 and CDR2: DFQATT and SNEGSKA (reference sequence). The V gene lost 6 bases and the J gene lost 6 bases, with 24 bases spanning the gap. The CDR3 nucleotides are TGCAGTGCCCCAGGAAGCGGTAAGGGAAAGGTCGAGCAGTACTTC. Protein product: CSAPGSGKGKVEQYF.

This clonotype occurred many times. V usage is TRBV6-5 and J usage is TRBJ1-1; possibly TRBD1 for D (5 bases). Trimming took 7 bases from V and 4 from J, leaving 13 bases between them. The CDR3 has 13 residues. The germline CDR1 and CDR2 sequences are MNHEY and SVGAGI. CDR3 nucleotide sequence: TGTGCCAGCACCCTACCTGGGGGCACTGAAGCTTTCTTT. Translation: CASTLPGGTEAFF.

At least ten counts were recorded for this clonotype. The rearrangement links TRBV18 to TRBJ1-3; D remains ambiguous. Germline loops: CDR1 KGHSH, CDR2 LQKENI. The CDR3 has 16 residues. V dropped 3 bases and J dropped 2 bases, with 14 bases sitting between them. CDR3 loop: CASSPKVQATGNTIYF. The CDR3 DNA follows: TGTGCCAGCTCACCGAAAGTGCAAGCTACTGGAAACACCATATATTTT.

This clonotype was counted many times. This chain joins TRBV2 and TRBJ2-7; TRBD1 matches 7 bases. J gave up 3 bases and V 7 bases, and 6 bases lay outside the gene matches. The CDR3 has 13 amino acids. From germline, CDR1 is SNHLY and CDR2 FYNNEI. Here the CDR3 DNA reads TGTGCCAGCAAGACGGACAGGTACTACGAGCAGTACTTC. Its protein is CASKTDRYYEQYF.

The gene calls are TRBV20-1 and TRBJ2-7; 7 nucleotides line up with TRBD1. The V gene's germline CDR1 is DFQATT and CDR2 SNEGSKA (reference sequence). V shed 6 bases and J 2 bases; nucleotides not matched to a gene: 10. The CDR3 extends over 14 amino acids. The CDR3 here is CSATDRRATYEQYF. The CDR3 nucleotides are TGCAGTGCCACGGACAGGCGGGCGACCTACGAGCAGTACTTC.

The CDR3 reads CATSGVTGELFF. CDR3 coding DNA: TGTGCCACCAGTGGGGTCACCGGGGAGCTGTTTTTT. This rearrangement joins TRBV24-1 to TRBJ2-2; D remains ambiguous. The ends were cut back, 5 bases at V and 4 bases at J, with 4 bases in the middle. Germline CDR1 is KGHDR and CDR2 is SFDVKD. This CDR3 has 12 residues.

This clonotype was picked up many times. V is TRBV2 and J is TRBJ2-2; a possible D gene is TRBD1 (5 bases). Trimming cost V 6 bases and J 6 bases, with 11 bases left between them. Germline V lookup: CDR1 SNHLY, CDR2 FYNNEI. This CDR3 is built from 13 residues. The CDR3 DNA follows: TGTGCCAGCAGAGATGACAGTTCCGGGGAGCTGTTTTTT. Its protein is CASRDDSSGELFF.

V and J are TRBV15 and TRBJ1-5; D might be TRBD1 (5 bases). Trimming cost V 0 bases and J 4 bases, with 10 bases left between them. Germline-derived CDR1 and CDR2 are LNHNV and YYDKDF (reference sequence). This CDR3 spans 15 amino acids. CDR3 protein: CATSRDGTANQPQHF. The CDR3 DNA reads as TGTGCCACCAGCAGAGACGGGACGGCGAATCAGCCCCAGCATTTT.

This clonotype came up once. The chain joins TRBV5-1 to TRBJ1-1; D gene ambiguous. Deletions cut 3 bases from V and 0 bases from J, with 15 bases between. Germline V CDR1 and CDR2: SGHRS, YFSETQ. This CDR3 contains 16 residues. This CDR3 is CASSSTVRRLNTEAFF. CDR3 sequence (DNA): TGCGCCAGCAGCTCGACGGTCCGACGCCTGAACACTGAAGCTTTCTTT.

This clonotype was found many times. The chain couples TRBV10-3 to TRBJ1-5, with TRBD1 matching over 7 bases. From germline, CDR1 is ENHRY and CDR2 SYGVKD. This CDR3 has 14 amino acids. The V gene end was trimmed by 6 bases and the J gene end by 3 bases; junction bases not matched to a gene: 5. The CDR3: CAIRGDSHNQPQHF. CDR3 nucleotides: TGTGCCATCAGGGGGGACAGCCACAATCAGCCCCAGCATTTT.

This clonotype was found once. The CDR3 does not end in the conserved phenylalanine or tryptophan, so this is likely a read error. This rearrangement joins TRBV12-3 or TRBV12-4 to TRBJ1-1; no reliable D call. V lost 6 bases to trimming and J lost 5 bases, with 19 bases between them. CDR3 length: 15 residues. The CDR3 protein is CASRHRTPQGTEAFN. In DNA form, the CDR3 reads TGTGCCAGCAGGCACCGGACCCCCCAAGGAACTGAAGCTTTCAAT.

This clonotype was seen at least ten times. The chain links TRBV3-1 to TRBJ2-3; either TRBD1 or TRBD2 may supply D (5 bases each). The ends were cut back, 0 bases at V and 3 bases at J, with 16 bases in the middle. This CDR3 contains 17 residues. Germline CDR1 reads LGHDT; CDR2 reads YNNKEL (reference sequence). The CDR3 DNA is TGTGCCAGCAGCCAAGATCCCCGGGGCCTCCAAACAGATACGCAGTATTTT. Translation gives CASSQDPRGLQTDTQYF.

This clonotype has a count of ten or more. The chain combines TRBV27 with TRBJ1-1; D unclear. This CDR3 is 13 amino acids long. V lost 2 bases and J 4 bases, leaving 8 bases between the germline ends. Germline loops: CDR1 MNHEY, CDR2 SMNVEV (reference sequence). The CDR3 loop is CASSLIGSTEAFF. Written as DNA, the CDR3 is TGTGCCAGCAGTTTAATCGGAAGCACTGAAGCTTTCTTT.